These T cell receptor beta chains were read from a single sample in a study of PD-L1 blockade in urothelial cancer. Sequenced by immunoSEQ multiplex PCR; TCRdb stores in-frame clones only, minus some. Of about 50,000 clones listed, about 90% are singletons. Specimen: PBMCs, collected around atezolizumab (anti-PD-L1) treatment. The receptor set was obtained from a man in his 60s with urothelial cancer. Each CDR3 is given with its conserved first and last residue. The D gene is left open where the match is weak. Clone size, where shown, is once, few, many, or a class for clones that have expanded.

D gene: TRBD1; CDR3 length: 13; J gene: TRBJ2-7; clone size: .; V gene: TRBV7-9; CDR3 DNA: TGTGCCAGCAGACAGACAGGGGGCCACGAGCAGTACTTC; CDR3 protein: CASRQTGGHEQYF
D gene: .; CDR3 length: 13; J gene: TRBJ1-1; clone size: .; V gene: TRBV6-5; CDR3 DNA: TGTGCCAGCAGTTACCACAGGAACACTGAAGCTTTCTTT; CDR3 protein: CASSYHRNTEAFF
D gene: TRBD1; CDR3 length: 15; J gene: TRBJ2-5; clone size: .; V gene: TRBV5-8; CDR3 DNA: TGTGCCAGCAGCTTGGGCAGGGGGCATCTGGAGACCCAGTACTTC; CDR3 protein: CASSLGRGHLETQYF
D gene: .; CDR3 length: 16; J gene: TRBJ1-6; clone size: .; V gene: TRBV7-2; CDR3 DNA: TGTGCCAGCAGCCCCTTGACAGGTCGCGTATATTCACCCCTCCACTTT; CDR3 protein: CASSPLTGRVYSPLHF
D gene: TRBD2; CDR3 length: 14; J gene: TRBJ2-3; clone size: .; V gene: TRBV7-3; CDR3 DNA: TGTGCCAGCAGCCTAGCGGGGTGGTCAGATACGCAGTATTTT; CDR3 protein: CASSLAGWSDTQYF
D gene: TRBD2; CDR3 length: 15; J gene: TRBJ2-1; clone size: .; V gene: TRBV7-9; CDR3 DNA: TGTGCCAGCAGCTTGGGGACTAGCGGTTACAATGAGCAGTTCTTC; CDR3 protein: CASSLGTSGYNEQFF
D gene: TRBD2; CDR3 length: 16; J gene: TRBJ2-5; clone size: .; V gene: TRBV7-2; CDR3 DNA: TGTGCCAGCAGCTTACGTCTAGCGGGGGCGTCAGAGACCCAGTACTTC; CDR3 protein: CASSLRLAGASETQYF
D gene: .; CDR3 length: 15; J gene: TRBJ2-5; clone size: .; V gene: TRBV11-2; CDR3 DNA: TGTGCCAGCAGCCCCCACGGCGGGGGCCCAGAGACCCAGTACTTC; CDR3 protein: CASSPHGGGPETQYF
D gene: TRBD1; CDR3 length: 14; J gene: TRBJ1-5; clone size: .; V gene: TRBV5-1; CDR3 DNA: TGCGCCAGCAGCCACGGACAGGGTGGCGAGCCCCAGCATTTT; CDR3 protein: CASSHGQGGEPQHF
D gene: .; CDR3 length: 13; J gene: TRBJ1-1; clone size: few; V gene: TRBV9; CDR3 DNA: TGTGCCAGCACCCGAGGAGGGAACACTGAAGCTTTCTTT; CDR3 protein: CASTRGGNTEAFF
D gene: .; CDR3 length: 17; J gene: TRBJ1-2; clone size: .; V gene: TRBV9; CDR3 DNA: TGTGCCAGCAGCGTAGCTTTGCACATCGAGGCTGAGGATGGCTACACCTTC; CDR3 protein: CASSVALHIEAEDGYTF
D gene: .; CDR3 length: 15; J gene: TRBJ2-3; clone size: .; V gene: TRBV9; CDR3 DNA: TGTGCCAGCAGCGTAGGGCAGGGTAGCACAGATACGCAGTATTTT; CDR3 protein: CASSVGQGSTDTQYF
D gene: TRBD1; CDR3 length: 14; J gene: TRBJ1-4; clone size: few; V gene: TRBV4-1; CDR3 DNA: TGCGCCAGCAGCCGACAGGGGTCGGGAGAAAAACTGTTTTTT; CDR3 protein: CASSRQGSGEKLFF
D gene: .; CDR3 length: 14; J gene: TRBJ2-7; clone size: .; V gene: TRBV2; CDR3 DNA: TGTGCCAGCAGTGAAGCGTATAAAGGGGAAGAGCAGTACTTC; CDR3 protein: CASSEAYKGEEQYF
D gene: TRBD2; CDR3 length: 16; J gene: TRBJ2-3; clone size: once; V gene: TRBV9; CDR3 DNA: TGTGCCAGCAGCAAGGGACTAGCGGGGGACGCAGATACGCAGTATTTT; CDR3 protein: CASSKGLAGDADTQYF
D gene: .; CDR3 length: 15; J gene: TRBJ1-5; clone size: once; V gene: TRBV6-1; CDR3 DNA: TGTGCCAGCACTTGGAACAGGGAGAGCAATCAGCCCCAGCATTTT; CDR3 protein: CASTWNRESNQPQHF
D gene: TRBD2; CDR3 length: 14; J gene: TRBJ2-1; clone size: few; V gene: TRBV28; CDR3 DNA: TGTGCCAGCAGTAGCGGGGGGGCCGGGGTTGAGCAGTTCTTC; CDR3 protein: CASSSGGAGVEQFF
D gene: .; CDR3 length: 14; J gene: TRBJ2-3; clone size: .; V gene: TRBV9; CDR3 DNA: TGTGCCAGCAGCCCCGTGGCAACCTCAGATACGCAGTATTTT; CDR3 protein: CASSPVATSDTQYF
D gene: TRBD1; CDR3 length: 15; J gene: TRBJ1-2; clone size: .; V gene: TRBV7-9; CDR3 DNA: TGTGCCAGCAGCCAAACAGGGGGCCTGGGCTATGGCTACACCTTC; CDR3 protein: CASSQTGGLGYGYTF